This TCR beta chain was captured in a study of Graves' ophthalmopathy and Graves' hyperthyroidism. Study outcomes and limitations: Most expanded clonotypes from thyroid (those above 0.001 frequency) were also found in blood.

Notes on this clonotype: Its antigen is unknown. One end of the junction varies from germline; a read error may be responsible.

Under 3 months in duration, the ophthalmopathy in affected donors had moderate-to-severe activity, CAS ≥3 and NOSPECS ≥4. Germline CDR1 is LNHDA and CDR2 is SQIVND (reference sequence). The CDR3 runs 14 residues. As the template, RNA transcripts were used to amplify TCR beta CDR3 regions. First-round RT-PCR relied on HTBI primers, and a second-round multiplex PCR came next. MiXCR was run by TCRdb on the multiplex PCR reads, yielding one entry per CDR3 protein. In the table there are about 500,000 distinct CDR3 sequences, about an eighth of which are singletons. This receptor was taken from a woman in her 30s with Graves' ophthalmopathy. This chain links TRBV19 with TRBJ1-1, with 7 bases that match TRBD1. The sample consisted of blood. The CDR3 reads CASSIGQVNTEACF. The DNA of the CDR3 is TGTGCCAGTAGTATCGGACAGGTGAACACTGAAGCTTGCTTT.